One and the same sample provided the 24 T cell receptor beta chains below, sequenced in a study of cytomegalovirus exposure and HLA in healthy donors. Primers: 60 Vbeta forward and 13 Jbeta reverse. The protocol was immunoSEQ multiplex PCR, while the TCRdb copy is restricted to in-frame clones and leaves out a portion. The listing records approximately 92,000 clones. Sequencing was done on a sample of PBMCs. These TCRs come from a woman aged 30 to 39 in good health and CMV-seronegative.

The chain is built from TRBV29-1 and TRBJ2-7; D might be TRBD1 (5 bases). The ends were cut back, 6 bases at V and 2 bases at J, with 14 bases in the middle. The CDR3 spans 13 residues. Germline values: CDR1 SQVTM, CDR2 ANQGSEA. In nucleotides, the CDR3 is TGCAGCGTGTTTCCTGACAGTACCTACGAGCAGTACTTC. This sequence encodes CSVFPDSTYEQYF.

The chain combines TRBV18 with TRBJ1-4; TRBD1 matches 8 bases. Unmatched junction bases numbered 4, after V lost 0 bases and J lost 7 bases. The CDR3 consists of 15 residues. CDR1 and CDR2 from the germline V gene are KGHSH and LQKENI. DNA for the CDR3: TGTGCCAGCTCACCACCTCAGGGGGCTCGTGAAAAACTGTTTTTT. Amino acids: CASSPPQGAREKLFF.

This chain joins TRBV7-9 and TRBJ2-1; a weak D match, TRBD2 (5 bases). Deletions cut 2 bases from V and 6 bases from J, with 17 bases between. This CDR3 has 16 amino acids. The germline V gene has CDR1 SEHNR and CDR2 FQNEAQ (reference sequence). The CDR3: CASSLQAGLVSNEQFF. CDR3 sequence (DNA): TGTGCCAGCAGCTTACAAGCAGGACTCGTCTCCAATGAGCAGTTCTTC.

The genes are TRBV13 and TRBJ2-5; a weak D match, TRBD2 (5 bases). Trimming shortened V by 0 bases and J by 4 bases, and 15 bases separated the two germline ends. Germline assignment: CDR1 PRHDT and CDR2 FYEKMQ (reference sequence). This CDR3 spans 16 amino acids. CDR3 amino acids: CASSLGHLGRGETQYF. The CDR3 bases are TGTGCCAGCAGCTTAGGTCATCTGGGGAGAGGAGAGACCCAGTACTTC.

The CDR3 sequence is CASGLVSYNEQFF. The CDR3 DNA sequence: TGTGCCAGCGGACTCGTTTCCTACAATGAGCAGTTCTTC. The genes are TRBV27 and TRBJ2-1; D might be TRBD2 (5 bases). V lost 8 bases to trimming and J lost 1 base, with 9 bases between them. Germline CDR1 reads MNHEY; CDR2 reads SMNVEV (reference sequence). The CDR3 extends over 13 amino acids.

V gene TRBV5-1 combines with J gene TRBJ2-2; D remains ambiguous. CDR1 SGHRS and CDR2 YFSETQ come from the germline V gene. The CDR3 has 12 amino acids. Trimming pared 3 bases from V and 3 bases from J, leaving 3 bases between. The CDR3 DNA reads TGCGCCAGCAGCTCCTACACCGGGGAGCTGTTTTTT. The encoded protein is CASSSYTGELFF.

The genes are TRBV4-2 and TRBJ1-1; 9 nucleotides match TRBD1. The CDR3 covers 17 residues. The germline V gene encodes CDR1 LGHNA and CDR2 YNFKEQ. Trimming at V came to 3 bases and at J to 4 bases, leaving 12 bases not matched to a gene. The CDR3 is CASSQVLKQGASTEAFF. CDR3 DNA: TGTGCCAGCAGCCAGGTCCTGAAACAGGGGGCGAGCACTGAAGCTTTCTTT.

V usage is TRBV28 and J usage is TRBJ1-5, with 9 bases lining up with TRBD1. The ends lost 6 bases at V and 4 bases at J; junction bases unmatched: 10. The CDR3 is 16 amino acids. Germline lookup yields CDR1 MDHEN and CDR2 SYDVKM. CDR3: CASRFAGQGKNQPQHF. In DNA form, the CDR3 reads TGTGCCAGCAGATTCGCTGGACAGGGGAAAAATCAGCCCCAGCATTTT. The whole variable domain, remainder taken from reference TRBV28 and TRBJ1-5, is DVKVTQSSRYLVKRTGEKVFLECVQDMDHENMFWYRQDPGLGLRLIYFSYDVKMKEKGDIPEGYSVSREKKERFSLILESASTNQTSMYLCASRFAGQGKNQPQHFGDGTRLSIL.

The CDR3 sequence: CASRALGQGATEAFF. The DNA for the CDR3 is TGTGCCAGCAGAGCCCTGGGACAGGGGGCCACTGAAGCTTTCTTT. This rearrangement joins TRBV25-1 to TRBJ1-1, with TRBD1 matching 12 bases. Germline-derived CDR1 and CDR2 are MGHDK and SYGVNS. The V gene end was trimmed by 6 bases and the J gene end by 4 bases; junction bases not matched to a gene: 6. This CDR3 has 15 amino acids.

Here the CDR3 reads CATSQDRGTANYGYTF. The CDR3 bases are TGTGCCACCAGCCAAGATCGAGGGACAGCTAACTATGGCTACACCTTC. The chain links TRBV15 to TRBJ1-2; 7 bases are a match to TRBD1. Germline V gene sequence: CDR1 LNHNV, CDR2 YYDKDF (reference sequence). Losses at the gene ends were 5 bases for V and 0 bases for J; bases not matched to a gene: 9. This CDR3 has 16 residues.

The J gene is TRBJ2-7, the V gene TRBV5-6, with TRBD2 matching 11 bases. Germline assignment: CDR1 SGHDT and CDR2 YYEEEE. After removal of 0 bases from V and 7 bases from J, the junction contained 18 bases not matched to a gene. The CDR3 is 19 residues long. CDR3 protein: CASSLDRDRELAGDGEQYF. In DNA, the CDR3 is TGTGCCAGCAGCTTGGATAGGGACAGGGAACTAGCGGGAGATGGGGAGCAGTACTTC.

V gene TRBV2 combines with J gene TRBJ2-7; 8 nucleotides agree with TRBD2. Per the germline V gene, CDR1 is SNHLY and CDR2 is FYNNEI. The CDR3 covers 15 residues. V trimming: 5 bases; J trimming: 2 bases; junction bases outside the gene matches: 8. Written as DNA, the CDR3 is TGTGCCAGCAGTCAGAGCGGGGGACAAGCCTACGAGCAGTACTTC. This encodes CASSQSGGQAYEQYF.

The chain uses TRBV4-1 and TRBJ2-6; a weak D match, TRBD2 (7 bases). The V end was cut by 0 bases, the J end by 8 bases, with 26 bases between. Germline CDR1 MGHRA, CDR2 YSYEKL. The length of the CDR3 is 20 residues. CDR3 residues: CASSQDPGSTERGATNVLTF. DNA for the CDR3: TGCGCCAGCAGCCAAGATCCGGGATCCACCGAACGGGGGGCGACCAACGTCCTGACTTTC.

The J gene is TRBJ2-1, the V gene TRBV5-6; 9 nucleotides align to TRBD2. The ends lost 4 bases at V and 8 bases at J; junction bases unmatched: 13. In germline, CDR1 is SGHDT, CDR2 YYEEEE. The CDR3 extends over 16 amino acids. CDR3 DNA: TGTGCCAGCAGCCAGGATCGTAGCGGGAGATCGTATGAGCAGTTCTTC. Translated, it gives CASSQDRSGRSYEQFF. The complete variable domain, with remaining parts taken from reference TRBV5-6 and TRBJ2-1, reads DAGVTQSPTHLIKTRGQQVTLRCSPKSGHDTVSWYQQALGQGPQFIFQYYEEEERQRGNFPDRFSGHQFPNYSSELNVNALLLGDSALYLCASSQDRSGRSYEQFFGPGTRLTVL.

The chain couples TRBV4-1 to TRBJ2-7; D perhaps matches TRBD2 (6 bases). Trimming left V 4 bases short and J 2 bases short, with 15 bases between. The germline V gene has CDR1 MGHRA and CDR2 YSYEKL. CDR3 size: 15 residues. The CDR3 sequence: CASSPATGGAYEQYF. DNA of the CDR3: TGCGCCAGCAGCCCTGCAACAGGCGGGGCCTACGAGCAGTACTTC.

The CDR3 spells CASSTLAGVKHNEQFF. The CDR3 nucleotides read TGTGCCAGTAGTACACTAGCGGGGGTAAAGCACAATGAGCAGTTCTTC. The genes are TRBV19 and TRBJ2-1; 11 nucleotides line up with TRBD2. The CDR3 consists of 16 residues. Germline values: CDR1 LNHDA, CDR2 SQIVND (reference sequence). Trimming cost V 4 bases and J 5 bases; bases outside gene matches: 7.

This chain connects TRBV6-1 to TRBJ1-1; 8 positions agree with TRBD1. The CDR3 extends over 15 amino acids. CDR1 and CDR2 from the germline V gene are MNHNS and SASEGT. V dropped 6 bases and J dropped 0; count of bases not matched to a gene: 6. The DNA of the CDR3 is TGTGCCAGCAGGCGACAGGGGTCGCTGAACACTGAAGCTTTCTTT. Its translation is CASRRQGSLNTEAFF.

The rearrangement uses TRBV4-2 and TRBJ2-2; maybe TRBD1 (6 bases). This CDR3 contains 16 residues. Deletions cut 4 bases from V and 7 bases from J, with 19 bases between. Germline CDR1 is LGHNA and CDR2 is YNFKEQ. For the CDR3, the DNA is TGTGCCAGCAGCCTGCCAGGCCAGGGGCTAATCGGGGAGCTGTTTTTT. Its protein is CASSLPGQGLIGELFF.

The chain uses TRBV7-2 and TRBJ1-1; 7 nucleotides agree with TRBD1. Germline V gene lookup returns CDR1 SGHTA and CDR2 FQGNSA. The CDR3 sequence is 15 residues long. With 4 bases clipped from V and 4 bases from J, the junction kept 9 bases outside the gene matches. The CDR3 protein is CASSSIPQGSTEAFF. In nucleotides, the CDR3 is TGTGCCAGCAGCTCCATACCACAGGGGAGCACTGAAGCTTTCTTT.

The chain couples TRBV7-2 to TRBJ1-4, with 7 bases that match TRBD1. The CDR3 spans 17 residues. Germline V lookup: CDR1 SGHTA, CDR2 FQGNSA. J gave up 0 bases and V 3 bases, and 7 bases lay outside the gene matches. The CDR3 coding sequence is TGTGCCAGCAGCTTCGCGGACAGGTTTGCAACTAATGAAAAACTGTTTTTT. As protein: CASSFADRFATNEKLFF.

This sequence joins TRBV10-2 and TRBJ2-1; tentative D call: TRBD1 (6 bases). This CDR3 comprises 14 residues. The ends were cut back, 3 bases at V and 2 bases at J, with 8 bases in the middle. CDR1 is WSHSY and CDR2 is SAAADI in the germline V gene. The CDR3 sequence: CASSDRGTYNEQFF. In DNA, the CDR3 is TGCGCCAGCAGTGACAGGGGCACCTACAATGAGCAGTTCTTC.

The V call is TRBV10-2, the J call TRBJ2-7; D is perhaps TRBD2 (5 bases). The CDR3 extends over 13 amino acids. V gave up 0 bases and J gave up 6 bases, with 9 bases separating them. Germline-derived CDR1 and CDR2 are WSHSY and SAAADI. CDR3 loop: CASSESIGVEQYF. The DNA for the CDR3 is TGCGCCAGCAGTGAGTCGATCGGGGTCGAGCAGTACTTC.

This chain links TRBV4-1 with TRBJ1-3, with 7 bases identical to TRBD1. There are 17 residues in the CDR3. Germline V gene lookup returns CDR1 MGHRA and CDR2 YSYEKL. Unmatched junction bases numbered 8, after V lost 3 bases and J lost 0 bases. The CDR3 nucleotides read TGCGCCAGCAGCCAGCCCAGACAGGGCCGCTCTGGAAACACCATATATTTT. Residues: CASSQPRQGRSGNTIYF.

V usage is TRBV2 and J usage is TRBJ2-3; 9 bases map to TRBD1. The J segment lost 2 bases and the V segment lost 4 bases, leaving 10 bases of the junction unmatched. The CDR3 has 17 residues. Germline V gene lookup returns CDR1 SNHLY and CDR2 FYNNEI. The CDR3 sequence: CASSGGGTGSNTDTQYF. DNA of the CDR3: TGTGCCAGCAGTGGTGGAGGGACAGGGAGTAACACAGATACGCAGTATTTT.